This TCR beta chain was retrieved from a study of blood T cell repertoires in COVID-19. This CDR3 has 15 amino acids. The V and J ends lost 0 bases and 8 bases, in that order; junction bases with no gene match: 7. The germline gives CDR1 SGHRS, CDR2 YFSETQ. TCRdb's table, derived via immunoSEQ multiplex PCR, lists solely in-frame clones and lacks some. The data contain about 300,000 clones, roughly 86% of them singletons. This clone was seen a single time. The clonotype comes from a man between 65 and 85 years old with acute or convalescent COVID-19. V is TRBV5-1 and J is TRBJ1-4, with 7 bases matching TRBD1. The specimen sequenced was peripheral blood. The DNA of the CDR3 is TGCGCCAGCAGCTTGGAAGGGGGCCATGGAGAAAAACTGTTTTTT. Translating it yields CASSLEGGHGEKLFF.